This T cell receptor (beta chain) was retrieved from a study of CD8 T cells in ankylosing spondylitis. Overall study results and limits: Characteristic of ankylosing spondylitis blood, it appeared, was a TCR beta motif comprising roughly 8 highly homologous variants. A subset of motif variants has previously been described in the synovial fluid and blood of reactive arthritis.

The germline V gene has CDR1 SGHTA and CDR2 FQGNSA. Between the trimmed V and J ends, which lost 1 base and 1 base, there was a span of 7 bases. The length of the CDR3 is 14 residues. This clonotype has more than one count but fewer than ten. The antigen remains unidentified. TCRdb passed the 5' RACE reads through MiXCR, listing each CDR3 protein once. The sample records about 130,000 distinct CDR3 sequences, roughly an eighth being singletons. This chain connects TRBV7-2 to TRBJ2-5; D gene unclear. The sequenced sample was blood, either unsorted or a sorted T cell fraction (not recorded which). The receptor comes from a female donor with ankylosing spondylitis or in good health (not recorded which). CDR3 sequence: CASSLVMIQETQYF. In DNA, the CDR3 is TGTGCCAGCAGCTTAGTGATGATCCAAGAGACCCAGTACTTC.